Reported below is one T cell receptor beta chain. TCRdb re-analysed the 5' RACE reads in MiXCR, keeping a single row per CDR3 protein. The sample holds over 130,000 distinct CDR3 sequences, around 42% seen once. The data are from a study of CD8 T cells in ankylosing spondylitis. V gave up 8 bases and J gave up 2 bases, with 16 bases separating them. The CDR3 totals 15 residues. The germline gives CDR1 SGHTA, CDR2 FQGTGA. This receptor was obtained from a male donor with ankylosing spondylitis. The sequenced material came from synovial fluid, either unsorted or a sorted T cell fraction (not recorded which). The V gene is TRBV7-3, the J gene TRBJ2-1; no reliable D call. In DNA form, the CDR3 reads TGTGCCAGCTCCCAAATCCCTCTACCCTACAATGAGCAGTTCTTC. It specifies CASSQIPLPYNEQFF.